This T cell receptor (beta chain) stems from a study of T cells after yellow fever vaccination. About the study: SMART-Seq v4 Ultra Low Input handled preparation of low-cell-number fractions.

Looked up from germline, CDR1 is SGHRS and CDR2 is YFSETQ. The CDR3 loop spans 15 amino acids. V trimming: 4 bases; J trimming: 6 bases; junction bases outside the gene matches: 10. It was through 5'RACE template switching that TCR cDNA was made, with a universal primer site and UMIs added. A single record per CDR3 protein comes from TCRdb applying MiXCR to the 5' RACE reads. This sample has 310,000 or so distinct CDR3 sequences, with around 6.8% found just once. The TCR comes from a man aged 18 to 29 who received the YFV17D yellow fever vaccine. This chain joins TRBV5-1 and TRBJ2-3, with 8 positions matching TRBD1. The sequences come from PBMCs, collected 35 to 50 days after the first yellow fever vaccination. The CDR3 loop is CASSLQYRDRDTQYF. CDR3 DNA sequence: TGCGCCAGCAGCCTCCAATACCGGGACAGGGATACGCAGTATTTT.